Shown below are 15 T cell receptor beta chains from a single sample sequenced in a study of CD8 T cells in ankylosing spondylitis. TCRdb redid the calling of the 5' RACE reads with MiXCR, one entry per CDR3 protein. The repertoire consists of more than 150,000 distinct CDR3 sequences, with roughly 13% occurring once and the leading ten covering approximately 15%. What was sequenced was blood, either unsorted or a sorted T cell fraction (not recorded which). These TCRs come from a male donor with ankylosing spondylitis or in good health (not recorded which).

This clonotype was picked up a small number of times. V usage is TRBV9 and J usage is TRBJ2-1, with 8 bases lining up with TRBD2. This CDR3 has 15 amino acids. The junction had 5 bases not matched to a gene; V was cut back by 0 bases and J by 6 bases. Germline V gene data show CDR1 as SGDLS and CDR2 as YYNGEE. CDR3 DNA: TGTGCCAGCAGCGTAGCGGGAGGGCCTACCAATGAGCAGTTCTTC. It translates to CASSVAGGPTNEQFF.

This clonotype was seen at least ten times. This chain uses TRBV5-6 with TRBJ2-7, with 7 bases aligning to TRBD1. The junction had 5 bases not matched to a gene; V was cut back by 0 bases and J by 2 bases. CDR1 and CDR2 from the germline V gene are SGHDT and YYEEEE. The CDR3 totals 15 residues. Written as DNA, the CDR3 is TGTGCCAGCAGCTTGGGTGGGACAGCGACCTACGAGCAGTACTTC. It is translated as CASSLGGTATYEQYF. The entire variable domain, with the rest obtained from reference TRBV5-6 and TRBJ2-7, is as follows: DAGVTQSPTHLIKTRGQQVTLRCSPKSGHDTVSWYQQALGQGPQFIFQYYEEEERQRGNFPDRFSGHQFPNYSSELNVNALLLGDSALYLCASSLGGTATYEQYFGPGTRLTVT.

The rearrangement uses TRBV12-5 and TRBJ1-6, with D perhaps TRBD1 (6 bases). The CDR3 has 15 amino acids. The V and J ends lost 0 bases and 13 bases respectively, with 16 bases between them. CDR1 and CDR2 from the germline V gene are LGHNT and FRNRAP. CDR3 region: CASGLVQGGPGPLHF. The DNA of the CDR3 is TGTGCTAGTGGTTTGGTACAAGGGGGACCAGGGCCCCTCCACTTT.

The V call is TRBV7-8, the J call TRBJ1-1, with 7 positions matching TRBD1. After removal of 6 bases from V and 4 bases from J, the junction contained 8 bases not matched to a gene. CDR1 and CDR2 (germline): SGHVS, FQNEAQ. This CDR3 has 14 residues. In DNA form, the CDR3 reads TGTGCCAGCAGTACGCACAGGGGACTCACTGAAGCTTTCTTT. It yields the protein CASSTHRGLTEAFF.

In its sample, this clonotype was seen once. The V call is TRBV4-1, the J call TRBJ2-7; 7 nucleotides match TRBD2. This CDR3 spans 16 amino acids. Germline V gives CDR1 MGHRA, CDR2 YSYEKL. Losses at the gene ends were 0 bases for V and 0 bases for J; bases not matched to a gene: 5. The CDR3 DNA is TGCGCCAGCAGCCAAGAACTGAGCGGGGTCTCCTACGAGCAGTACTTC. Translating it yields CASSQELSGVSYEQYF.

This chain links TRBV29-1 with TRBJ2-1, with D tentatively TRBD2 (5 bases). The CDR3 extends over 13 amino acids. V was clipped by 0 bases and J by 7 bases, with 10 bases between them. Germline V gene lookup returns CDR1 SQVTM and CDR2 ANQGSEA. The CDR3 nucleotides are TGCAGCGTTGAAGAAGGAGCGGCGAATGAGCAGTTCTTC. Protein: CSVEEGAANEQFF.

The rearrangement uses TRBV11-2 and TRBJ2-7, with D unclear. V dropped 5 bases and J dropped 0 bases, with 14 bases sitting between them. Germline V CDR1 and CDR2: SGHAT, FQNNGV. The CDR3 has 15 residues. The DNA of the CDR3 is TGTGCCAGCAGCCAAGGAGACCGAAGCTCCTACGAGCAGTACTTC. Its protein product is CASSQGDRSSYEQYF.

This clonotype was picked up many times. The V and J genes are TRBV24-1 and TRBJ2-3; D is undetermined. The CDR3 is 14 amino acids. V lost 2 bases and J lost 6, with 11 bases in between. From germline, CDR1 is KGHDR and CDR2 SFDVKD. The CDR3 coding sequence is TGTGCCACCAGTGATTCGGCGGTCCCGGATACGCAGTATTTT. Amino acid sequence: CATSDSAVPDTQYF.

This clonotype was counted a few times. V usage is TRBV7-9 and J usage is TRBJ1-2; 8 nucleotides align to TRBD1. Unmatched junction bases numbered 8, after V lost 5 bases and J lost 3 bases. The CDR3 is made up of 15 amino acids. CDR1 and CDR2 from the germline V gene are SEHNR and FQNEAQ (reference sequence). The CDR3 nucleotides read TGTGCCAGCAGCATCGGGACAGGCACCGACTATGGCTACACCTTC. Its protein product is CASSIGTGTDYGYTF.

In its sample, this clonotype was seen a few times. The rearrangement joins TRBV18 to TRBJ1-1, with D unclear. The CDR3 consists of 16 residues. The germline V and J ends were trimmed by 4 bases and 1 base, with 16 bases remaining between them. CDR1 is KGHSH, CDR2 LQKENI, per germline. The CDR3 spells CASSRVVGEGNTEAFF. CDR3 nucleotides: TGTGCCAGCTCACGTGTGGTTGGCGAAGGGAACACTGAAGCTTTCTTT.

This clonotype was found a few times. This chain uses TRBV19 with TRBJ1-1; D call uncertain. Germline V gene data show CDR1 as LNHDA and CDR2 as SQIVND (reference sequence). The V and J ends lost 7 bases and 6 bases respectively, with 12 bases between them. CDR3 size: 12 residues. The CDR3 nucleotides read TGTGCCAGTACTAAGTACTTGGCTGAAGCTTTCTTT. Its translation is CASTKYLAEAFF. Combining the CDR3 with reference TRBV19 and TRBJ1-1 gives the whole variable domain DGGITQSPKYLFRKEGQNVTLSCEQNLNHDAMYWYRQDPGQGLRLIYYSQIVNDFQKGDIAEGYSVSREKKESFPLTVTSAQKNPTAFYLCASTKYLAEAFFGQGTRLTVV.

This clonotype was picked up many times. The rearrangement links TRBV4-1 to TRBJ2-7, with 8 bases fitting TRBD1. V lost 4 bases to trimming and J lost 2 bases; unmatched junction nucleotides: 7. From germline, CDR1 is MGHRA and CDR2 YSYEKL. This CDR3 comprises 15 residues. The CDR3 DNA follows: TGCGCCAGCAGCCGGACCGGGACAGGTACCTACGAGCAGTACTTC. This gives the protein CASSRTGTGTYEQYF.

In its sample, this clonotype was seen a few times. This chain connects TRBV2 to TRBJ1-2; 8 bases are a match to TRBD1. V shed 9 bases, J shed 6 bases, and the junction held 12 bases outside the gene matches. CDR1 and CDR2 from the germline V gene are SNHLY and FYNNEI. The CDR3 extends over 14 amino acids. In DNA form, the CDR3 reads TGTGCCAGGGTCTCAGGGGGCGAAGCGAATGGCTACACCTTC. Amino acid sequence: CARVSGGEANGYTF.

The chain combines TRBV4-1 with TRBJ2-7; D gene ambiguous. V gave up 0 bases and J gave up 1 base, with 13 bases separating them. Germline-derived CDR1 and CDR2 are MGHRA and YSYEKL. This CDR3 contains 16 residues. CDR3 loop: CASSQESAEPSYEQYF. CDR3 DNA sequence: TGCGCCAGCAGCCAAGAGTCGGCGGAGCCTTCCTACGAGCAGTACTTC.

The chain employs TRBV4-1 and TRBJ2-5, with 9 bases lining up with TRBD1. Germline CDR1 MGHRA, CDR2 YSYEKL. V shed 0 bases, J shed 5 bases, and the junction held 10 bases outside the gene matches. The CDR3 has 17 residues. The CDR3: CASSQEGGQGGWETQYF. The CDR3 coding sequence is TGCGCCAGCAGCCAAGAGGGGGGACAGGGAGGATGGGAGACCCAGTACTTC.